The 8 T cell receptor beta chains listed next were all sequenced from one sample in a study of T cells in Graves' hyperthyroidism and ophthalmopathy. There were TCR beta CDR3 regions amplified from RNA transcripts. First-round RT-PCR of the TCR CDR3 relied on the HTBI primer set. MiXCR, applied by TCRdb to the multiplex PCR reads, yields one record per CDR3 protein. The sample contains about 50,000 distinct CDR3 sequences, less than 50% of which appear only once. Sample: blood. The receptors derive from a woman in her thirties with Graves' ophthalmopathy.

The rearrangement links TRBV2 to TRBJ1-6; D call uncertain. CDR1 is SNHLY, CDR2 FYNNEI, per germline. V lost 2 bases, J lost 14 bases, and 4 bases lay in between. The CDR3 sequence is 10 residues long. The CDR3 DNA follows: TGTGCCAGCAGTGAATTAGCCCTCCACTTT. It yields the protein CASSELALHF.

This clonotype appeared many times. The V gene is TRBV6-1, the J gene TRBJ1-1; D gene unclear. The CDR3 has 10 amino acids. The V gene's germline CDR1 is MNHNS and CDR2 SASEGT. Trimming took off 11 bases at V and 1 base at J, with 5 bases between the two ends. The DNA of the CDR3 is TGTGCCTCGGGGAACACTGAAGCTTTCTTT. Translating gives CASGNTEAFF.

As concerns this clonotype: A read error may be the cause here, since a much bigger clone is one base away. The V and J genes are TRBV7-2 and TRBJ2-7; D is uncertain. V dropped 6 bases and J dropped 5 bases, with 23 bases sitting between them. CDR1 SGHTA and CDR2 FQGNSA come from the germline V gene. The CDR3 totals 16 residues. The chain's CDR3 is CASSSKRRVPVHEQYF. The CDR3 nucleotides read TGTGCCAGCAGTTCAAAGAGGAGAGTCCCGGTGCACGAGCAGTACTTC.

In its sample, this clonotype ranks as medium-sized. The CDR3 bases are TGCAGCGTTGACACGTCGAACACCGGGGAGCTGTTTTTT. Translated: CSVDTSNTGELFF. The chain has TRBV29-1 and TRBJ2-2; D remains ambiguous. The CDR3 runs to 13 residues. Per germline, CDR1 SQVTM and CDR2 ANQGSEA. Between the trimmed V and J ends, which lost 3 bases and 0 bases, there was a span of 5 bases.

This clonotype was seen ten or more times. The genes are TRBV11-1 and TRBJ2-7; no clear D gene. Germline V CDR1 and CDR2: SGHAT, FQDESV (reference sequence). The CDR3 is made up of 11 amino acids. V lost 2 bases and J 8 bases, leaving 7 bases between the germline ends. The CDR3 DNA reads as TGTGCCAGCAGCTTATCCGAGAAGCAGTACTTC. This gives the protein CASSLSEKQYF. The full variable domain, rest sourced from reference TRBV11-1 and TRBJ2-7, is EAEVAQSPRYKITEKSQAVAFWCDPISGHATLYWYRQILGQGPELLVQFQDESVVDDSQLPKDRFSAERLKGVDSTLKIQPAELGDSAMYLCASSLSEKQYFGPGTRLTVT.

Turning to this clonotype: This may be a read error: a much more frequent sequence differs by one nucleotide. V and J are TRBV27 and TRBJ2-7; 7 bases align to TRBD2. The CDR3 covers 16 residues. The germline CDR1 and CDR2 sequences are MNHEY and SMNVEV (reference sequence). This chain's CDR3 is CASRLSFLAATYEQYF. The CDR3 DNA reads TGTGCCAGCAGGTTATCGTTCCTAGCGGCCACCTACGAGCAGTACTTC.

V is TRBV5-6 and J is TRBJ1-1; D uncertain. Germline CDR1 is SGHDT and CDR2 is YYEEEE. CDR3 length equals 14 residues. V lost 0 bases and J lost 10, with 16 bases in between. The CDR3 DNA is TGTGCCAGCAGCTTGGCGACCGAGAACACGGGAGCTTTCTTT. The encoded protein is CASSLATENTGAFF.

This clonotype was picked up many times. This chain joins TRBV11-2 and TRBJ2-7; possible D gene TRBD2, 5 bases. Per the germline V gene, CDR1 is SGHAT and CDR2 is FQNNGV. Trimming shortened V by 5 bases and J by 1 base, and 12 bases separated the two germline ends. The CDR3 contains 14 residues. The CDR3 nucleotides are TGTGCCAGCAGCCCGGACTGGATATCCTACGAGCAGTACTTC. This encodes CASSPDWISYEQYF.